The 6 T cell receptor beta chains below all came from one sample that was sequenced in a study of cytomegalovirus exposure and HLA in healthy donors. The PCR ran on 60 Vbeta and 13 Jbeta primers. Assay used: immunoSEQ multiplex PCR; TCRdb lists only in-frame clones, some missing. This sample yields about 160,000 clones, of which 80% are seen a single time; roughly 6.3% belongs to the top ten. The sequencing sample was made of PBMCs. The source is a male donor in good health and CMV-seropositive.

The chain couples TRBV6-5 to TRBJ1-3, with 8 bases lining up with TRBD1. Germline loops: CDR1 MNHEY, CDR2 SVGAGI. The CDR3 contains 15 residues. V dropped 8 bases and J dropped 0; count of bases not matched to a gene: 6. The CDR3 nucleotides are TGTGCCAGCCAGGACAGGGCCAACTCTGGAAACACCATATATTTT. Its protein is CASQDRANSGNTIYF.

This clone was picked up one time. This rearrangement joins TRBV12-5 to TRBJ2-5, with D tentatively TRBD1 (5 bases). The germline V and J ends were trimmed by 6 bases and 5 bases, with 16 bases remaining between them. CDR3 length equals 14 residues. The germline gives CDR1 LGHNT, CDR2 FRNRAP. Here the CDR3 DNA reads TGTGCTAGTGGACAATACCAGGGTTTGGAGACCCAGTACTTC. Translating gives CASGQYQGLETQYF.

V and J are TRBV5-1 and TRBJ2-3, with 11 bases matching TRBD2. CDR1 is SGHRS and CDR2 is YFSETQ in the germline V gene. The length of the CDR3 is 17 residues. Trimming cost V 4 bases and J 3 bases; bases outside gene matches: 10. The CDR3 nucleotides are TGCGCCAGCAGCCCCGGTAGGGCTAGCGGGAGGACAGATACGCAGTATTTT. Its translation: CASSPGRASGRTDTQYF.

V gene TRBV13 combines with J gene TRBJ1-2; D possibly corresponds to TRBD1 (6 bases). Germline V gives CDR1 PRHDT, CDR2 FYEKMQ (reference sequence). V lost 5 bases to trimming and J lost 4 bases, with 8 bases between them. The CDR3 contains 12 residues. The CDR3: CASSPGVYGYTF. CDR3 in DNA: TGTGCCAGCAGCCCAGGGGTCTATGGCTACACCTTC.

The V call is TRBV13, the J call TRBJ2-7; D might be TRBD2 (5 bases). CDR1 is PRHDT and CDR2 is FYEKMQ in the germline V gene (reference sequence). The V gene lost 2 bases and the J gene lost 4 bases, with 9 bases spanning the gap. The CDR3 has 13 amino acids. CDR3 bases: TGTGCCAGCAGCTTACGGCGGGCGTACGAGCAGTACTTC. It yields the protein CASSLRRAYEQYF.

This chain joins TRBV30 and TRBJ1-5, with D tentatively TRBD1 (5 bases). Trimming removed 5 bases from V and 4 bases from J, with 15 bases in between. This CDR3 comprises 14 residues. CDR1 and CDR2 from the germline V gene are GTSNPN and SVGIG (reference sequence). The CDR3 DNA follows: TGTGCCTGGCAGGGTGGCGGTCAGAATCAGCCCCAGCATTTT. It translates to CAWQGGGQNQPQHF.